This T cell receptor (beta chain) was sequenced in a study of breast tumors, draining lymph nodes, adjacent tissues. General study points: Data fit most tumor T cells coming from lymph node, expanding in tumor. Tumor TCR diversity was below lymph nodes but above nontumor tissue. That most tumor T cells come from lymph nodes remained unproven.

TCRdb reprocessed the multiplex PCR reads with MiXCR, giving one entry per CDR3 protein. The sample shows 25,000 or so distinct CDR3 sequences, around 25% of them seen only once. At least ten counts were recorded for this clonotype. The target antigen is unknown. The germline CDR1 and CDR2 sequences are SGHTA and FQGTGA. This CDR3 is 20 amino acids long. Unmatched junction bases numbered 19, after V lost 5 bases and J lost 0 bases. The sample was breast tumor tissue. The chain combines TRBV7-3 with TRBJ2-1; TRBD2 agrees at 7 bases. This receptor was identified in a female donor with breast cancer. Some clones in this sample may be carry-over from other donors' samples. The CDR3 DNA follows: TGTGCCAGCAGCAAAAGCCAGCGGGACCCGAGGGTGAGCTCCTACAATGAGCAGTTCTTC. Translated, it gives CASSKSQRDPRVSSYNEQFF.